The clone carrying this TCR beta chain was seen more than once but under ten times. These data belong to a study of blood T cell repertoires in COVID-19. On the study more broadly: COVID-19 samples collected from the United States, Italy and Spain covered acute and convalescent phases. From T cells, B-cell-depleted T cells, or PBMCs came the material, which was cDNA or gDNA.

Per the authors' pipeline: Amplification of reference gene primers was used by the study to estimate nucleated cell counts. Profiling relied on immunoSEQ multiplex PCR, and the TCRdb table lists in-frame clones only, not all of them. The V and J calls and clone size were taken over from that table, and D and trimming were inferred from the DNA. Found here are 95,000 to 150,000 clones, around 76% of them singletons; the top ten hold 2% to 2.5%. In germline, CDR1 is SGHTA, CDR2 FQGTGA. Deletions cut 3 bases from V and 5 bases from J, with 8 bases between. The CDR3 is 13 residues long. The chain carries TRBV7-3 and TRBJ2-1, with D possibly TRBD2 on 6 matching bases. This TCR derives from a man between 65 and 85 years old with acute or convalescent COVID-19. Material for sequencing was peripheral blood. CDR3 in amino acids: CASSLRGDNEQFF. The CDR3 DNA sequence: TGTGCCAGCAGCTTGCGGGGAGACAATGAGCAGTTCTTC.